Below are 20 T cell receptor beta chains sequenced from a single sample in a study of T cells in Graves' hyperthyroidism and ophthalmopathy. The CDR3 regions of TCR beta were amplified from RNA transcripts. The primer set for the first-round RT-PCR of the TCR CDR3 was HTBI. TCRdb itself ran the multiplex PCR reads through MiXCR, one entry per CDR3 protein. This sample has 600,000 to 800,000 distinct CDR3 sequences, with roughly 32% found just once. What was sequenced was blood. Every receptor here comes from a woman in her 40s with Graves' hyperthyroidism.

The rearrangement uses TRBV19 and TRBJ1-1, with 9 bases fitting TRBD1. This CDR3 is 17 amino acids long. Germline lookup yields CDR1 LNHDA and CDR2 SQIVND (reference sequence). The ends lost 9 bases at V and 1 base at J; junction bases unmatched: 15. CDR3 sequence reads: CASPNSRQGVKNTEAFF. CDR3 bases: TGTGCCAGCCCGAACTCGCGACAGGGGGTTAAGAACACTGAAGCTTTCTTT.

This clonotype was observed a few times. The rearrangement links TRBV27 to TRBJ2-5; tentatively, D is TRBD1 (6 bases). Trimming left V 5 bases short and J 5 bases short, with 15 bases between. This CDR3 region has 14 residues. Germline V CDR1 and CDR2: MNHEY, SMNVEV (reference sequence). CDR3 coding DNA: TGTGCCAGCAGTGCACGACAGGCCTTGGAGACCCAGTACTTC. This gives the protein CASSARQALETQYF.

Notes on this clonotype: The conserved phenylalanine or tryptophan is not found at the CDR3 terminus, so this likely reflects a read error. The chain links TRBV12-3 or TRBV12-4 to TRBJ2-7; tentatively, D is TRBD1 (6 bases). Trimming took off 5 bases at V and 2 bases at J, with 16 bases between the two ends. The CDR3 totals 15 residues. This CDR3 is CASSAGTLSPYEQYS. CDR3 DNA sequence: TGTGCCAGCAGTGCCGGGACACTCTCTCCCTACGAGCAGTACTCC.

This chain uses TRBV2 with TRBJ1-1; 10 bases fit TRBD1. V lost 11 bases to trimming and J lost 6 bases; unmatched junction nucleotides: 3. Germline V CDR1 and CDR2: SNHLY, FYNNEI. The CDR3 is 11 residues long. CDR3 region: CASGQGPEAFF. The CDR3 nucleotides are TGTGCCTCGGGACAGGGGCCTGAAGCTTTCTTT.

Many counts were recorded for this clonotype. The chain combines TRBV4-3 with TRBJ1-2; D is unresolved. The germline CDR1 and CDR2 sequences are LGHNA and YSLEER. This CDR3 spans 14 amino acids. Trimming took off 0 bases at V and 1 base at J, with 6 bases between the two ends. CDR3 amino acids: CASSQDMNNYGYTF. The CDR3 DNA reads TGCGCCAGCAGCCAAGATATGAATAACTATGGCTACACCTTC.

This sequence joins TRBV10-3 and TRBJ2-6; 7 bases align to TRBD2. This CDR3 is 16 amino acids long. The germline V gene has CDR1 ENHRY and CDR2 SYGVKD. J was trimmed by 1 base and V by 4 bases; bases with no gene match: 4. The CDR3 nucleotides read TGTGCCATCAGTGGGGGAGGGGCGTCTGGGGCCAACGTCCTGACTTTC. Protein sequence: CAISGGGASGANVLTF.

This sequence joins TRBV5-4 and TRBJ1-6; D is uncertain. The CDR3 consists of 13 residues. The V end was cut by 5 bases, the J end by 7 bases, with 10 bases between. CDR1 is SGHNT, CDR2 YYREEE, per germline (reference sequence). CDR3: CASSSDHNSPLHF. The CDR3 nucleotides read TGTGCCAGCAGTTCGGACCACAATTCACCCCTCCACTTT. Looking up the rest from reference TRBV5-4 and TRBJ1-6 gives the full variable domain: ETGVTQSPTHLIKTRGQQVTLRCSSQSGHNTVSWYQQALGQGPQFIFQYYREEENGRGNFPPRFSGLQFPNYSSELNVNALELDDSALYLCASSSDHNSPLHFGNGTRLTVT.

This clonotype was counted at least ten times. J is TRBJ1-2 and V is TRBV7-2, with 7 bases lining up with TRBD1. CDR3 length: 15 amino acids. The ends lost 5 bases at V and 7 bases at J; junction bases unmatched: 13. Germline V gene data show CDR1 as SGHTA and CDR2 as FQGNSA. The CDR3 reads CASSKTTGEKSGYTF. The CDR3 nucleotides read TGTGCCAGCAGCAAAACTACAGGGGAGAAGTCTGGCTACACCTTC.

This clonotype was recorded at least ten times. The CDR3 region has the DNA TGTGCCAGCAGCGTAGTGGGTGAGCGAGAGACCCAGTACTTC. Translated, it gives CASSVVGERETQYF. The chain combines TRBV9 with TRBJ2-5; no clear D. Trimming took 0 bases from V and 4 from J, leaving 10 bases between them. Germline assignment: CDR1 SGDLS and CDR2 YYNGEE. The CDR3 is 14 residues long.

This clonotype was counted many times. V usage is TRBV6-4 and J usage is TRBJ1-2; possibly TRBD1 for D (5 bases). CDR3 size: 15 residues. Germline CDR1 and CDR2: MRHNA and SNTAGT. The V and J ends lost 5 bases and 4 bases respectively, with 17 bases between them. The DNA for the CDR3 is TGTGCCAGCAGTCCAGGTCCACAGGATACCTATGGCTACACCTTC. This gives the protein CASSPGPQDTYGYTF.

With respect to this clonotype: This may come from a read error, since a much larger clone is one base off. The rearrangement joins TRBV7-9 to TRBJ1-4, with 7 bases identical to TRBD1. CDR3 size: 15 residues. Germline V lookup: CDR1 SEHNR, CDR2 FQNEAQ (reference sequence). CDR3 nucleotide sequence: TGCGCCAGCAGCCGCGGGACAGCCATATCTGAAAAACTGTTTTTT. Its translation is CASSRGTAISEKLFF.

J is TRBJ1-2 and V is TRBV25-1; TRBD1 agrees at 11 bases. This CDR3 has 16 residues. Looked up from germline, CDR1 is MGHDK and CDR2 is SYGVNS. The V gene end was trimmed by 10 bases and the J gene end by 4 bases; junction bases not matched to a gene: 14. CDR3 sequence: CANGPGQGVEFYGYTF. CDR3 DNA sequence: TGTGCCAACGGGCCGGGACAGGGGGTGGAATTCTATGGCTACACCTTC.

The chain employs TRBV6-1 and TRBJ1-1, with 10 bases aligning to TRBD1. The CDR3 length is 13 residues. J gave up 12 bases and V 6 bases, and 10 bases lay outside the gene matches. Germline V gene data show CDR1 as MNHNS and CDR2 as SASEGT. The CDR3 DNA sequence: TGTGCCAGCAGCAGTGGACAGGGGGGCTCGACTTTCTTT. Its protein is CASSSGQGGSTFF.

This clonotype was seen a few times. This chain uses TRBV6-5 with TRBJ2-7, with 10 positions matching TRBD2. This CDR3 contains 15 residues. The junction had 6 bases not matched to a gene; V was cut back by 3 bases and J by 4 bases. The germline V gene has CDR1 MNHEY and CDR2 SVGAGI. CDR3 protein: CASSYLAGAGYEQYF. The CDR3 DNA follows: TGTGCCAGCAGTTATCTAGCGGGGGCGGGGTACGAGCAGTACTTC.

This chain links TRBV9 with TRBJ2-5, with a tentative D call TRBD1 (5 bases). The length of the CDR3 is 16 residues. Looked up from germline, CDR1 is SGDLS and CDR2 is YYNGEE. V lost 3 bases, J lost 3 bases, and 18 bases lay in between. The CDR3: CASSDRTDTAEETQYF. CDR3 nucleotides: TGTGCCAGCAGCGACCGAACGGACACGGCCGAAGAGACCCAGTACTTC.

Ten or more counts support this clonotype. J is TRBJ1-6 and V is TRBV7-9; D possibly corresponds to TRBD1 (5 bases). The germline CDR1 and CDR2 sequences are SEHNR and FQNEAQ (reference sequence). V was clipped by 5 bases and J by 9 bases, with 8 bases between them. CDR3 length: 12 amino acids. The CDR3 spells CASSPQGSPLHF. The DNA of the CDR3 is TGTGCCAGCAGCCCCCAGGGTTCACCCCTCCACTTT.

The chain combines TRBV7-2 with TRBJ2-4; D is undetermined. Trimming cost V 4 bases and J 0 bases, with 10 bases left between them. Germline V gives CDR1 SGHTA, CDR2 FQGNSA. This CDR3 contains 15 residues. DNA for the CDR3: TGTGCCAGCAGCTCTTCATCGGTAGCCAAAAACATTCAGTACTTC. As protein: CASSSSSVAKNIQYF.

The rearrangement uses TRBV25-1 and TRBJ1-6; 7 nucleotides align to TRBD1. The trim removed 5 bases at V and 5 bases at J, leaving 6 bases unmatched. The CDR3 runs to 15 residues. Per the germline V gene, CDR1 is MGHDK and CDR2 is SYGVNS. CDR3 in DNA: TGTGCCAGCAGTTCGACAGGGAAACATAATTCACCCCTCCACTTT. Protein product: CASSSTGKHNSPLHF.

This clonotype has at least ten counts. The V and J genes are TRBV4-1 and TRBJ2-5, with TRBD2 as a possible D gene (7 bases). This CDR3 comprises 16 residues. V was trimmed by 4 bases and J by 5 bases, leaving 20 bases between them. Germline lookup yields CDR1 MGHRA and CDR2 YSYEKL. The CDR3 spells CASSLMRGPVSETQYF. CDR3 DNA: TGCGCCAGCAGCCTCATGCGGGGGCCGGTCTCGGAGACCCAGTACTTC.

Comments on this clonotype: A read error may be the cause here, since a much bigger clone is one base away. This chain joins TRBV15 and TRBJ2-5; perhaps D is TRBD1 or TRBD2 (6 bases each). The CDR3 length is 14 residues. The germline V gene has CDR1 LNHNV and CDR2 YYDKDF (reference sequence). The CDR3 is CATSRGADQETQHF. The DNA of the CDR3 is TGTGCCACCAGTAGGGGGGCCGACCAAGAGACCCAGCACTTC. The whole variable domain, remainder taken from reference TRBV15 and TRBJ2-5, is DAMVIQNPRYQVTQFGKPVTLSCSQTLNHNVMYWYQQKSSQAPKLLFHYYDKDFNNEADTPDNFQSRRPNTSFCFLDIRSPGLGDTAMYLCATSRGADQETQHFGPGTRLLVL.